Each of the 13 T cell receptor beta chains below was sequenced from the same sample in a study of beta chain features in type 1 diabetes (dated by TCRdb to 2016 to 2019). Here is what the overall study found, with its caveats: A moderate but significant shortening of TCRB CDR3 length was observed in type 1 diabetes patients in all four CD4+ subsets.

These TCRs are of unknown antigen specificity. Preparation of the library involved the immunoSEQ multiplex PCR assay. All of the isolated RNA was reverse transcribed with the High Capacity cDNA Reverse Transcription Kit, so expressed TCRB transcripts were sequenced. What TCRdb holds here is the immuneACCESS table cut down to in-frame rearrangements. Part of the clones is not present; checked against another copy, under half of the missing clones reflect an unresolved V gene, and the others are unexplained. Recorded for this sample are 140,000 or so clones; 10% to 15% of them occurred a single time. 1% to 1.5% of the sample is taken by the ten largest. The sample consisted of central memory CD4+ T cells from blood. The source of these receptors is a man in his late teens or twenties with type 1 diabetes.

In its sample, this clone was seen a few times. The chain combines TRBV7-9 with TRBJ2-1, with 10 positions matching TRBD2. Germline loops: CDR1 SEHNR, CDR2 FQNEAQ (reference sequence). The J segment lost 6 bases and the V segment lost 3 bases, leaving 14 bases of the junction unmatched. This CDR3 spans 18 amino acids. This chain's CDR3 is CASSLWVGSGGSINEQFF. The CDR3 DNA is TGTGCCAGCAGCTTGTGGGTTGGTAGCGGGGGGTCGATCAATGAGCAGTTCTTC. The variable domain in full, with the rest retrieved from reference TRBV7-9 and TRBJ2-1, is DTGVSQNPRHKITKRGQNVTFRCDPISEHNRLYWYRQTLGQGPEFLTYFQNEAQLEKSRLLSDRFSAERPKGSFSTLEIQRTEQGDSAMYLCASSLWVGSGGSINEQFFGPGTRLTVL.

The V gene is TRBV2, the J gene TRBJ1-1; D not certain. V was cut by 7 bases and J by 7 bases, with 19 bases left in between. The germline gives CDR1 SNHLY, CDR2 FYNNEI. The CDR3 contains 14 residues. Here the CDR3 DNA reads TGTGCCAGCACGGAGGCCGCGGGGTCGAGTGAAGCTTTCTTT. This sequence encodes CASTEAAGSSEAFF.

This clone occurred a few times. The rearrangement uses TRBV28 and TRBJ2-7; D unresolved. The CDR3 consists of 14 residues. Deletions cut 6 bases from V and 0 bases from J, with 12 bases between. Germline V gene data show CDR1 as MDHEN and CDR2 as SYDVKM. The CDR3 sequence is CASRADVSSYEQYF. In DNA form, the CDR3 reads TGTGCCAGCAGGGCAGACGTGAGCTCCTACGAGCAGTACTTC.

The genes are TRBV11-1 and TRBJ1-1; D call uncertain. The CDR3 loop spans 14 amino acids. Looked up from germline, CDR1 is SGHAT and CDR2 is FQDESV (reference sequence). Trimming stripped 2 bases from V and 4 bases from J, with 11 bases between. The CDR3 loop is CASSLLRTATEAFF. The CDR3 DNA follows: TGTGCCAGCAGCTTACTGAGGACGGCCACTGAAGCTTTCTTT. The entire variable domain, with the rest obtained from reference TRBV11-1 and TRBJ1-1, is as follows: EAEVAQSPRYKITEKSQAVAFWCDPISGHATLYWYRQILGQGPELLVQFQDESVVDDSQLPKDRFSAERLKGVDSTLKIQPAELGDSAMYLCASSLLRTATEAFFGQGTRLTVV.

There are a few counts of this clone. This chain uses TRBV2 with TRBJ2-5; 12 nucleotides line up with TRBD2. V gave up 2 bases and J gave up 5 bases; unmatched junction bases: 6. Germline CDR1 and CDR2: SNHLY and FYNNEI. The CDR3 totals 16 residues. The CDR3 nucleotides read TGTGCCAGCAGTGAACAACTAGCGGGGGGCCGGGAGACCCAGTACTTC. This sequence encodes CASSEQLAGGRETQYF.

This clone came up a few times. The gene calls are TRBV11-1 and TRBJ2-1; a possible D gene is TRBD1 (6 bases). The germline CDR1 and CDR2 sequences are SGHAT and FQDESV (reference sequence). V lost 7 bases and J lost 9, with 13 bases in between. CDR3 length equals 12 residues. CDR3 sequence (DNA): TGTGCCAGCACCCCACAGGGAAGTGAGCAGTTCTTC. Its translation is CASTPQGSEQFF.

The rearrangement joins TRBV9 to TRBJ2-1, with D maybe TRBD2 (7 bases). Trimming took 6 bases from V and 6 from J, leaving 13 bases between them. The CDR3 runs to 13 residues. Germline V gives CDR1 SGDLS, CDR2 YYNGEE. The CDR3 region is CASTPRGANEQFF. CDR3 DNA: TGTGCCAGCACCCCCCGGGGGGCCAATGAGCAGTTCTTC.

The rearrangement uses TRBV19 and TRBJ2-6; D is perhaps TRBD1 (6 bases). CDR1 is LNHDA and CDR2 is SQIVND in the germline V gene (reference sequence). The CDR3 has 15 amino acids. The V and J ends lost 7 bases and 3 bases respectively, with 13 bases between them. The CDR3 sequence is CASTRTVDGANVLTF. CDR3 coding DNA: TGTGCCAGTACCAGGACAGTTGATGGGGCCAACGTCCTGACTTTC.

This clone was recorded a few times. The gene calls are TRBV2 and TRBJ2-2; 7 bases align to TRBD1. There are 13 residues in the CDR3. Trimming cost V 4 bases and J 4 bases; bases outside gene matches: 0. CDR1 and CDR2 from the germline V gene are SNHLY and FYNNEI. CDR3 sequence (DNA): TGTGCCAGCAGTGGACAGGGCACCGGGGAGCTGTTTTTT. It yields the protein CASSGQGTGELFF.

The chain carries TRBV6-5 and TRBJ1-4, with 7 bases that match TRBD1. Germline assignment: CDR1 MNHEY and CDR2 SVGAGI. CDR3 size: 13 residues. Trimming took 6 bases from V and 8 from J; bases not matched to a gene: 6. CDR3 bases: TGTGCCAGCAGGCGACAGGGCGGAGAAAAACTGTTTTTT. The encoded protein is CASRRQGGEKLFF.

The chain joins TRBV5-1 to TRBJ2-2; a weak D match, TRBD1 (5 bases). The germline gives CDR1 SGHRS, CDR2 YFSETQ. The V and J ends lost 4 bases and 2 bases respectively, with 18 bases between them. CDR3 size: 17 residues. Here the CDR3 DNA reads TGCGCCAGCAGCAGACTGCCGACAGAGATAAACACCGGGGAGCTGTTTTTT. This encodes CASSRLPTEINTGELFF.

The chain joins TRBV6-5 to TRBJ1-3; a possible D gene is TRBD1 (5 bases). CDR1 is MNHEY, CDR2 SVGAGI, per germline. The CDR3 spans 15 residues. V lost 5 bases to trimming and J lost 0 bases, with 11 bases between them. The CDR3 DNA sequence: TGTGCCAGCAGTGTACAGGAGGCCTCTGGAAACACCATATATTTT. Protein sequence: CASSVQEASGNTIYF.

This chain uses TRBV7-2 with TRBJ2-4, with TRBD1 identical over 8 bases. V lost 6 bases to trimming and J lost 6 bases; unmatched junction nucleotides: 7. CDR1 and CDR2 from the germline V gene are SGHTA and FQGNSA. The CDR3 extends over 14 amino acids. The CDR3 here is CASSPGQVVNIQYF. DNA of the CDR3: TGTGCCAGCAGTCCGGGACAGGTAGTAAACATTCAGTACTTC.